One T cell receptor (beta chain) is described in this entry. Its antigen remains unknown. The data stem from a study of vaccination effects on CD4 cells after COVID-19. Study results and limitations: Marked clonal contraction was seen late after vaccination (in both infection- and vaccine-induced clones).

The V gene's germline CDR1 is KGHSH and CDR2 LQKENI. CDR3 length equals 14 residues. The germline V and J ends were trimmed by 2 bases and 8 bases, with 10 bases remaining between them. ViraFEST assay sequencing came after antigen-specific CD4+ T cells were expanded with viral peptide pools. Culture lasted roughly 9 days before CD4+ T cell isolation. A PCR test confirmed that the person had SARS-CoV-2 infection between March and December 2020. The method was immunoSEQ multiplex PCR; TCRdb's version includes in-frame clones alone and lacks a portion of them. The table has roughly 45,000 clones, about 68% seen once.

The chain uses TRBV18 and TRBJ1-6; D uncertain. The receptor was isolated from a human donor who had a prior SARS-CoV-2 infection. This specimen was CD4+ T cells from PBMCs cultured with a peptide pool, taken before COVID-19 vaccination. As DNA, the CDR3 is TGTGCCAGCTCACCAGGGGTAGCAGATTCACCCCTCCACTTT. Its protein product is CASSPGVADSPLHF. Variable domain in full (rest from reference TRBV18 and TRBJ1-6): NAGVMQNPRHLVRRRGQEARLRCSPMKGHSHVYWYRQLPEEGLKFMVYLQKENIIDESGMPKERFSAEFPKEGPSILRIQQVVRGDSAAYFCASSPGVADSPLHFGNGTRLTVT.